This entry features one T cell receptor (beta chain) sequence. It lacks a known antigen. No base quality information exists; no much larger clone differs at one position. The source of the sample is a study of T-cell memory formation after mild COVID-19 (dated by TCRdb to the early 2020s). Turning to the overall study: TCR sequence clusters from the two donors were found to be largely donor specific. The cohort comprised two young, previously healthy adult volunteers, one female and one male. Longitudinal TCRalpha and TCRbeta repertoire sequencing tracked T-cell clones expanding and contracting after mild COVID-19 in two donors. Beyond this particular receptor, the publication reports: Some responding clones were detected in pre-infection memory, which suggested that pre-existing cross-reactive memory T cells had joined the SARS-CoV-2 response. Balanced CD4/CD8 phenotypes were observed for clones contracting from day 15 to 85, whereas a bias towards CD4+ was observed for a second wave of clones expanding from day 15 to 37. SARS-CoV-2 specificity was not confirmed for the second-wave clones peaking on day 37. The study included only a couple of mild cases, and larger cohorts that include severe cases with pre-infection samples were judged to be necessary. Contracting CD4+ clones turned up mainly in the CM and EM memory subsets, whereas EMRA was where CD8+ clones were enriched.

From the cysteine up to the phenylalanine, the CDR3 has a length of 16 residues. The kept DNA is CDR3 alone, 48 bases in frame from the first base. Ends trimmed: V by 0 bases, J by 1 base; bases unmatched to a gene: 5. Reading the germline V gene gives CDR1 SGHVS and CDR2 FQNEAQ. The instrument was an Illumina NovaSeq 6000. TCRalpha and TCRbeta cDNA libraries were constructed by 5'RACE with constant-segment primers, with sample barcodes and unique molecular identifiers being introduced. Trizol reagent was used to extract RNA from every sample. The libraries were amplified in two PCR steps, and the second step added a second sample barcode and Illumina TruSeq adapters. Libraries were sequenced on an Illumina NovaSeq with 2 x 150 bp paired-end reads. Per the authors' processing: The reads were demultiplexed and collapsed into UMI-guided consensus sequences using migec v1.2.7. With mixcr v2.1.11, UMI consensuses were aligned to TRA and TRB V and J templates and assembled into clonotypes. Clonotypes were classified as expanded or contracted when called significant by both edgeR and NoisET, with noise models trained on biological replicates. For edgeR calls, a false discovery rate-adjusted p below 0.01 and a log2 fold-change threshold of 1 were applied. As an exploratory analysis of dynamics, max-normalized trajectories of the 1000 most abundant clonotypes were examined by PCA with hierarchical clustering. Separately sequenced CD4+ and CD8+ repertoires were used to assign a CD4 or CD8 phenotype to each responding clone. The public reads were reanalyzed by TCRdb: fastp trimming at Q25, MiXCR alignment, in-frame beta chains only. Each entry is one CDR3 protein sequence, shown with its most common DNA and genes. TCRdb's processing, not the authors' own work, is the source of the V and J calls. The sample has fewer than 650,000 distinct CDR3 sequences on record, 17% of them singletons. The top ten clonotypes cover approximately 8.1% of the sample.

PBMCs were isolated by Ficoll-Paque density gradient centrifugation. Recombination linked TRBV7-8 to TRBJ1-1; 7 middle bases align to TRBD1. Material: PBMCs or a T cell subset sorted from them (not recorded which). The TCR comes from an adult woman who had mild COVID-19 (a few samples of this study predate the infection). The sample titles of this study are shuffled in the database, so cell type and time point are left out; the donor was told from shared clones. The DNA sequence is TGTGCCAGCAGCTTAGCGGTACAGGGGCGGAACACTGAAGCTTTCTTT. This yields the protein CASSLAVQGRNTEAFF.